Below, one T cell receptor (beta chain) is given with its context. The antigen remains unidentified. These data come from a study of T cell responses to AZD1222 COVID-19 vaccine. Findings and limits, study-wide: The CD4 TCRs associated with vaccination extended across spike and predominated at 160-218 and 743-854.

The protocol was immunoSEQ multiplex PCR, while the TCRdb copy is restricted to in-frame clones and leaves out a portion. The sample has roughly 120,000 clones; more than 80% are singletons. The V gene's germline CDR1 is MNHEY and CDR2 SMNVEV (reference sequence). V was shortened by 1 base and J by 7 bases, with 13 bases between the two germline ends. There are 15 residues in the CDR3. The sample here was peripheral blood, taken 28 days after the second AZD1222 dose. The chain employs TRBV27 and TRBJ2-2; D may be TRBD1 (5 bases). This sequence originates from an adult who received the AZD1222 COVID-19 vaccine. The chain's CDR3 is CASSLFAGSRGELFF. The CDR3 DNA reads TGTGCCAGCAGTTTATTCGCAGGGTCGCGCGGGGAGCTGTTTTTT.